Shown below are 5 T cell receptor beta chains from a single sample sequenced in a study of glioma-infiltrating T cells. Amplification of TCR alpha and beta CDR3 regions from RNA used iRepertoire nested multiplex PCR. TCRdb redid the calling of the multiplex PCR reads with MiXCR, one entry per CDR3 protein. The sample shows 150,000 to 200,000 distinct CDR3 sequences, 30% to 40% of them seen only once. Material for sequencing was glioma tissue, nonneoplastic brain tissue, or PBMCs (not recorded which). Every receptor here comes from a human donor with low-grade glioma or glioblastoma, undergoing nonglioma brain surgery, or in good health (not recorded which).

This clonotype was seen ten or more times. This rearrangement joins TRBV24-1 to TRBJ2-1; D possibly corresponds to TRBD1 (6 bases). The CDR3 consists of 14 residues. The germline V gene has CDR1 KGHDR and CDR2 SFDVKD. Deletions cut 6 bases from V and 5 bases from J, with 13 bases between. CDR3 bases: TGTGCCACCAGTCGGGACACAGCCCACAATGAGCAGTTCTTC. It yields the protein CATSRDTAHNEQFF.

The chain couples TRBV3-1 to TRBJ2-6; no reliable D call. V was cut by 0 bases and J by 0 bases, with 3 bases left in between. Germline V gene sequence: CDR1 LGHDT, CDR2 YNNKEL (reference sequence). The CDR3 loop spans 15 amino acids. The CDR3 DNA is TGTGCCAGCAGCCAAGATGCCTCTGGGGCCAACGTCCTGACTTTC. This encodes CASSQDASGANVLTF.

The genes are TRBV12-3 or TRBV12-4 and TRBJ2-5; TRBD2 aligns across 7 bases. The CDR3 has 16 residues. Trimming at V came to 5 bases and at J to 4 bases, leaving 13 bases not matched to a gene. This CDR3 is CASSAGLERELETQYF. CDR3 in DNA: TGTGCCAGCAGTGCCGGTTTGGAGCGGGAACTAGAGACCCAGTACTTC.

The chain carries TRBV7-9 and TRBJ2-1; 8 bases are a match to TRBD2. Germline V gives CDR1 SEHNR, CDR2 FQNEAQ (reference sequence). This CDR3 has 14 residues. After removal of 5 bases from V and 6 bases from J, the junction contained 6 bases not matched to a gene. The chain's CDR3 is CASSIGTRGNEQFF. The CDR3 region has the DNA TGTGCCAGCAGCATCGGGACTAGAGGCAATGAGCAGTTCTTC.

This clonotype appeared many times. The chain has TRBV20-1 and TRBJ2-1; D is perhaps TRBD1 or TRBD2 (5 bases each). V lost 4 bases, J lost 0 bases, and 22 bases lay in between. The CDR3 extends over 18 amino acids. Germline V lookup: CDR1 DFQATT, CDR2 SNEGSKA (reference sequence). The CDR3: CSAIELKTGASSYNEQFF. In DNA form, the CDR3 reads TGCAGTGCTATTGAACTGAAAACCGGGGCTAGCTCCTACAATGAGCAGTTCTTC.